This T cell receptor beta chain stems from a study of cytomegalovirus exposure and HLA in healthy donors (dated by TCRdb to about 2017). With regard to the full study: In an earlier analysis of around 540 of the donors, 276 Gb of sequence data and just under 120 million unique TCR beta sequences from some 170 million T cells were reported. The study aimed to test whether cataloging public T cell receptors could reveal signatures of past pathogen exposure. Because of strong linkage in the cohort, roughly five DR-DQ haplotypes were treated as single units for association and clustering. About 310 gigabases of sequencing data and roughly 90 million unique TCR sequences were included in an early release covering several hundred HLA-typed donors. To study patterns of TCR occurrence, a later analysis re-analyzed previously published TCR beta repertoires from around 670 donors and added high-resolution HLA genotyping. An earlier analysis of around 580 of the donors used high-throughput TCR beta sequencing to judge whether each TCR beta V gene segment behaved as functional or pseudogenic. Typing coverage varied by locus: roughly 620-630 donors for A, B, C, DRB1 and DQB1; roughly 560 for DQA1; 600 to 610 for DPA1; some 470 for DPB1. To predict cytomegalovirus infection status, the study combined high-throughput TCR immunosequencing, statistical association of individual TCRs with disease status, and machine learning. Among the roughly 410 genotyped donors, about 83% belonged to the genetic ancestry cluster associated with self-reported Caucasian donors. Using immunosequencing, the study profiled T cell repertoires from 500 to 800 subjects and related those repertoires to cytomegalovirus serostatus. Every repertoire in the discovery cohort had been generated on one and the same sequencing platform. Both class I and class II loci were covered by HLA typing, at four-digit resolution. A later genetic analysis used genome-wide SNP genotypes for about three fifths of the roughly 700 donors, treating that subset as a discovery cohort. Among some 400 genotyped donors of the cohort, an average of roughly 230,000 unique TCR beta nucleotide sequences was sequenced per donor, of which about 19% were non-productive. Rather than drawing on any new phenotypic data, the later analysis identified candidate immune exposures from TCR beta sequences and the way those sequences occurred across donors. In addition to the first cohort of 650 to 800 subjects, a separate validation cohort of over 90 different subjects was used. Donor age, sex, ethnicity and CMV serostatus were collected together with the repertoire data.

Overall study outcomes, separate from this receptor: Compared with the 666-donor mean, donors in an Asian-associated ancestry cluster had fewer N-insertions in productive TCRs, according to a later genetic analysis. Broadly in line with IMGT annotations, most TCR beta V segments showed up in productive rearrangements about 87% or about 30% of the time in an earlier analysis of 587 of the donors. A later analysis associated 15,000 to 20,000 TCR beta sequences with specific HLA alleles at a false discovery rate of 0.05. In a later analysis, HLA-associated TCR beta chains were found to be more clonally expanded and to have lower generation probabilities than equally common non-associated chains. Because some donors lacked HLA typing at each locus, the association tests relied only on the typed subset. Across donors, most TCR sequences were observed very rarely, whereas some public TCRs were present in many individuals. The classifier was reported to diagnose cytomegalovirus status with high specificity and sensitivity in both the original and validation cohorts. In vitro tests confirmed that a few of the cytomegalovirus-associated TCR beta chains recognize cytomegalovirus antigens. In the study, some 160 TCR beta chains were listed as associated with cytomegalovirus. A later genetic analysis associated a missense DCLRE1C variant with V-gene and J-gene trimming of TCR beta chains, and an independent cohort replicated the association. Strong co-occurrence of HLA alleles, especially DR and DQ, made assigning TCR associations to individual alleles difficult. Some IMGT-functional V segments, including TRBV6-2 and TRBV6-3, could not be distinguished by the 87-base-pair reads and were therefore excluded. Seventeen rarely observed V segments, including chromosome 9 orphons, were excluded from the earlier analysis of several hundred of the donors because counts were too low. Linkage disequilibrium might explain the correlated functional status among segregating V segments, but an unknown experimental factor could not be excluded. In a later analysis, most CMV-associated TCR beta chains were found to appear HLA-restricted, with HLA associations seemingly driven largely by CMV exposure. Presence/absence analyses assumed roughly uniform sequencing depth across donors, an assumption that may not hold. The only immune exposure information available for the cohort was CMV serostatus. In a later analysis, the rate of TCR association differed among HLA loci, with DRB1 alleles having the most associated TCRs and HLA-C alleles having the fewest. According to the authors, the approach could potentially be generalized to other disease states and immunological phenotypes. The cohort was sequenced for TCR beta chains only, and without alpha or paired-chain data the features that could be detected were limited. In a later analysis, several top co-occurrence clusters were reported to appear linked to parvovirus B19, influenza, CMV and Epstein-Barr virus. A cluster of highly shared sequence variants was judged likely to be a technical artifact of the sequencing pipeline. A further reported finding was that TCR beta sequences accurately predicted the HLA-A and HLA-B alleles for most subjects in the first cohort.

Reading the germline V gene gives CDR1 LGHNA and CDR2 YNFKEQ. V loses 0 bases at its end and J loses 4 bases; junction bases beyond the gene matches: 9. The CDR3 goes from the cysteine to the phenylalanine over 19 residues. The retained sequence is limited to the CDR3, 57 bases, with the frame set at the first base. Receptors were amplified or captured by the immunoSEQ multiplex PCR assay. For the multiplex PCR, a mixture combining 60 forward primers for TCR Vbeta segments and 13 reverse primers for TCR Jbeta segments was used. The CDR3 region of rearranged TCR beta genes was amplified from genomic DNA with a multiplex PCR assay. Amplified TCR beta libraries were sequenced as 87-base-pair reads on the Illumina HiSeq System. The source study handled its data this way. A later analysis tallied roughly 80 million unique TCR beta chains across the approximately 670 repertoires, and about 12 million of those chains were shared by two or more donors. Raw reads were error-corrected and collapsed into unique sequences with a nearest-neighbor algorithm that merged closely related sequences to remove PCR and sequencing errors. Alignment of CDR3 sequences to IMGT reference sequences was used to assign V, D and J gene segments. For a sequence to be retained, a match of at least six nucleotides was required to both a V gene segment and a J gene segment. A rearrangement was called productive if the CDR3 had no stop codons and remained in frame with V and J, and every other rearrangement was called non-productive. CDR3 was defined according to IMGT convention as the region running from the second conserved V-encoded cysteine to the conserved J-encoded phenylalanine. The earlier analysis of 550 to 650 of the donors excluded any sequence lacking an unambiguous match to a single V gene segment. In an earlier analysis of a few hundred of the donors, V segments were called functional above 56.7% productive rearrangements and were called segregating when the between-donor standard deviation exceeded 5%. A statistical classification framework was built to diagnose cytomegalovirus status from the catalog of TCR beta chain sequences. A later analysis assigned V and J genes by comparing TCR nucleotide sequences with IMGT/GENE-DB human TR gene sequences. A later analysis assigned CDR3 sequences and most-parsimonious VDJ recombination scenarios with the TCRdist pipeline. In a later analysis, each TCR beta chain was defined by its CDR3 amino acid sequence together with its V-gene family, and reads without a unique V-gene family were excluded. A later analysis removed 592 highly shared, low-generation-probability nucleotide sequences to deal with suspected cross-contamination and a sequencing artifact. For each public chain, a later analysis derived a clonal expansion index from normalized ranks of inferred template counts within each repertoire. A later analysis computed generation probabilities with a VDJ recombination model fitted to out-of-frame rearrangements, and checked the results against IGoR. In a later analysis, hypergeometric tests were used to score TCR-TCR, TCR-HLA and TCR-CMV co-occurrence, with a repertoire-size bias correction applied to TCR pairs. In a later analysis, false discovery rates were estimated by permuting HLA or CMV assignments 20 times. In a later analysis, co-occurring TCRs were grouped using DBSCAN, and TCRdist sequence similarity was added for clustering within HLA-allele-positive subsets. Co-occurrence clustering excluded repertoires with fewer than 30,000 or more than 120,000 public chains, plus five with anomalous nucleotide sharing. TCRdb limited this immuneACCESS table to in-frame rearrangements with V and J called. A share of clones is missing; checked studies link under half to unresolved V genes, and the rest is unexplained. D and trimming come from the DNA, and the V and J calls and clone size come from that table. This sample is represented by about 220,000 clones; 70% to 80% of them were singletons. The ten largest clonotypes hold 1.8% of the sample.

In total, roughly 710 healthy bone marrow donors made up the cohort. All cohort members were sampled while nominally healthy, although unrecorded immune exposures were likely present. The donor tested CMV seronegative and was one of the 352 seronegative cohort members. A peripheral blood sample was collected from each donor, and TCR beta sequencing was performed on peripheral blood mononuclear cells. Genomic DNA extraction from the blood cell samples was performed with the Qiagen DNeasy Blood Extraction Kit. On this clone: The clone's antigen remains unknown. Base quality data are lacking; no much larger clone is found one base away.

This receptor chain uses TRBV4-2 and TRBJ2-2, and TRBD2 matches 12 of the central bases. Sequencing used PBMCs. The sequence came from a woman in her 30s in good health and CMV-seronegative. The sequenced DNA is TGTGCCAGCAGCCAAGAGCTAGCGGGAGGGCCTCGTGGCACCGGGGAGCTGTTTTTT. Its protein is CASSQELAGGPRGTGELFF.